This note documents a single T cell receptor (beta chain) sequence. The sample is drawn from a study of blood T cell repertoires in COVID-19. Original methodology: By means of reference gene primer amplification, nucleated cell counts were estimated. Sequencing was performed with immunoSEQ multiplex PCR; in TCRdb, only in-frame clones are kept and a portion is missing. For V, J and clone size, that table is used; D and trimming come from the DNA. This sample has around 84,000 clones, with around four fifths found just once. The CDR3 loop spans 14 amino acids. The germline V and J ends were trimmed by 3 bases and 2 bases, with 9 bases remaining between them. Per germline, CDR1 SNHLY and CDR2 FYNNEI.

The V and J genes are TRBV2 and TRBJ2-3; weak D call: TRBD1 (5 bases). The TCR sequence derives from a man aged 80 or over with active or convalescent COVID-19. The sequenced sample was peripheral blood. The CDR3 region is CASSDRVTTDTQYF. The CDR3 nucleotides read TGTGCCAGCAGTGACAGGGTGACCACAGATACGCAGTATTTT.